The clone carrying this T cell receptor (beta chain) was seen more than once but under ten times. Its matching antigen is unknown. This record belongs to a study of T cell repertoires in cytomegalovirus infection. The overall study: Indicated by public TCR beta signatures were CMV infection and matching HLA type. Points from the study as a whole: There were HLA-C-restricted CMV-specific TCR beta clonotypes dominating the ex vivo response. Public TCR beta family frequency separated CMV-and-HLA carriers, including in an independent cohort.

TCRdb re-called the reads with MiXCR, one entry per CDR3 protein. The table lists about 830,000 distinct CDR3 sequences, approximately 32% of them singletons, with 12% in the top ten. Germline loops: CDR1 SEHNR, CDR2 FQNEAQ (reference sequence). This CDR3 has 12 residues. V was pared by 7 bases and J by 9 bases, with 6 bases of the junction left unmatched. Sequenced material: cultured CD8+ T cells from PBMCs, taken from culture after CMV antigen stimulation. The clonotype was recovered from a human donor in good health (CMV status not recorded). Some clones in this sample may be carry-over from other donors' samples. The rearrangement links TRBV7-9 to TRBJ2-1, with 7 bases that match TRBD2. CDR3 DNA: TGTGCCAGCACCTGGTGGGGGGGTGAGCAGTTCTTC. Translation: CASTWWGGEQFF.